The 32 T cell receptor beta chains in this list originate from one sample, sequenced in a study of T cells after yellow fever vaccination. TCRdb processed the 5' RACE reads anew with MiXCR; each CDR3 protein has one entry. Of tens of thousands of distinct CDR3 sequences in the sample, approximately 5% were seen once. The sequencing here drew on CD4+ T cells sorted from PBMCs, taken less than 18 days after the first yellow fever vaccination. These receptor sequences come from a man aged 18 to 30 who received the YFV17D yellow fever vaccine.

The chain has TRBV5-6 and TRBJ2-3; 12 bases match TRBD2. CDR3 size: 16 residues. V lost 0 bases to trimming and J lost 6 bases; unmatched junction nucleotides: 5. Germline CDR1 SGHDT, CDR2 YYEEEE. CDR3 in DNA: TGTGCCAGCAGCTTGGCACTAGCGGGGGGCGGGGATACGCAGTATTTT. Translating gives CASSLALAGGGDTQYF.

At least ten counts were recorded for this clonotype. V and J are TRBV12-3 or TRBV12-4 and TRBJ1-1; TRBD1 agrees at 7 bases. The CDR3 loop spans 13 amino acids. V gave up 3 bases and J gave up 11 bases; unmatched junction bases: 9. The CDR3 DNA follows: TGTGCCAGCAGTTTGTCCTTTTCAGGGGGGGCTTTCTTT. Translating gives CASSLSFSGGAFF.

This clonotype was counted a single time. Since a much larger clone is just one base distant, this may be a read error. The chain couples TRBV7-9 to TRBJ2-4, with unresolved D. The CDR3 has 15 residues. In germline, CDR1 is SEHNR, CDR2 FQNEAQ (reference sequence). The CDR3 region has the DNA TGTGCCAGCAGCTTAGCGGGTTTCGCGCTCAACATTCAGCACTTC. It translates to CASSLAGFALNIQHF.

This clonotype appeared many times. This chain links TRBV29-1 with TRBJ2-1; 9 nucleotides match TRBD1. J lost 1 base, V lost 6 bases, and 16 bases had no gene match. Germline CDR1 is SQVTM and CDR2 is ANQGSEA. CDR3 length equals 18 residues. The CDR3 is CSVQTGTGLRGSYNEQFF. CDR3 sequence (DNA): TGCAGCGTCCAAACCGGGACAGGGTTACGTGGGTCCTACAATGAGCAGTTCTTC.

This clonotype was picked up many times. The chain joins TRBV18 to TRBJ2-4, with 10 bases that match TRBD2. Germline CDR1 KGHSH, CDR2 LQKENI. The CDR3 is 18 amino acids. V was pared by 4 bases and J by 8 bases, with 17 bases of the junction left unmatched. This chain's CDR3 is CASSLTPPSGGALDIQYF. Here the CDR3 DNA reads TGTGCCAGCTCACTCACTCCTCCAAGCGGGGGGGCCTTGGACATTCAGTACTTC.

The table lists this clonotype with many counts. The chain joins TRBV7-2 to TRBJ2-3, with 7 bases matching TRBD2. Per germline, CDR1 SGHTA and CDR2 FQGNSA. The ends lost 4 bases at V and 7 bases at J; junction bases unmatched: 8. This CDR3 is built from 14 residues. The CDR3 is CASSSVRGGYTQYF. The CDR3 DNA reads as TGTGCCAGCAGCTCCGTAAGGGGAGGGTATACGCAGTATTTT.

This clonotype was seen repeatedly, ten times or more. The gene calls are TRBV7-8 and TRBJ1-1; 7 nucleotides match TRBD1. CDR1 SGHVS and CDR2 FQNEAQ come from the germline V gene. This CDR3 has 13 amino acids. Trimming took 6 bases from V and 2 from J; bases not matched to a gene: 3. DNA of the CDR3: TGTGCCAGCAGTTCAGGGGGTAACACTGAAGCTTTCTTT. Translated: CASSSGGNTEAFF.

Many counts were recorded for this clonotype. The rearrangement joins TRBV30 to TRBJ2-7, with D maybe TRBD1 (6 bases). The CDR3 is 15 amino acids. From germline, CDR1 is GTSNPN and CDR2 SVGIG (reference sequence). V dropped 0 bases and J dropped 0 bases, with 12 bases sitting between them. CDR3 sequence: CAWSVGDMGSYEQYF. In DNA, the CDR3 is TGTGCCTGGAGTGTAGGGGACATGGGCTCCTACGAGCAGTACTTC. Supplemented by reference TRBV30 and TRBJ2-7, the full variable domain reads SQTIHQWPATLVQPVGSPLSLECTVEGTSNPNLYWYRQAAGRGLQLLFYSVGIGQISSEVPQNLSASRPQDRQFILSSKKLLLSDSGFYLCAWSVGDMGSYEQYFGPGTRLTVT.

V usage is TRBV10-1 and J usage is TRBJ2-5; D possibly corresponds to TRBD2 (6 bases). The CDR3 extends over 13 amino acids. CDR1 is WNHNN, CDR2 SYGVQD, per germline (reference sequence). Trimming cost V 2 bases and J 5 bases, with 9 bases left between them. The CDR3 nucleotides read TGCGCCAGCAGTGAGGCCGGAGGGGAGACCCAGTACTTC. It yields the protein CASSEAGGETQYF.

This clonotype has a count of ten or more. V and J are TRBV6-5 and TRBJ2-2; the match to TRBD2 covers 8 bases. The germline V gene encodes CDR1 MNHEY and CDR2 SVGAGI. The length of the CDR3 is 15 residues. The J segment lost 1 base and the V segment lost 2 bases, leaving 0 bases of the junction unmatched. The DNA of the CDR3 is TGTGCCAGCAGTTACAGCGGGGGGAACACCGGGGAGCTGTTTTTT. Its protein is CASSYSGGNTGELFF.

In its sample, this clonotype was seen many times. V and J are TRBV12-3 or TRBV12-4 and TRBJ1-2; 9 bases align to TRBD1. The CDR3 length is 12 residues. V lost 8 bases and J lost 6; bases outside the gene matches: 4. Here the CDR3 reads CASRQGVHGYTF. CDR3 in DNA: TGTGCCAGCCGACAGGGGGTACATGGCTACACCTTC.

This clonotype was seen many times. The V call is TRBV5-1, the J call TRBJ2-2; 10 nucleotides agree with TRBD1. The CDR3 is 13 residues long. The trim removed 4 bases at V and 6 bases at J, leaving 0 bases unmatched. The V gene's germline CDR1 is SGHRS and CDR2 YFSETQ. The CDR3 region has the DNA TGCGCCAGCAGCGGACAGGGGGCCGGGGAGCTGTTTTTT. Residues: CASSGQGAGELFF.

J is TRBJ1-2 and V is TRBV18, with a weak D call TRBD1 (5 bases). In germline, CDR1 is KGHSH, CDR2 LQKENI. CDR3 length: 14 residues. V was shortened by 6 bases and J by 7 bases, with 18 bases between the two germline ends. CDR3 sequence (DNA): TGTGCCAGCTCCCCAAACCAAGGGGATGGTGGCTACACCTTC. Encoded protein: CASSPNQGDGGYTF.

This clonotype was detected a few times. The V and J genes are TRBV19 and TRBJ2-7; TRBD2 aligns across 9 bases. V trimming: 10 bases; J trimming: 6 bases; junction bases outside the gene matches: 16. Germline V gene lookup returns CDR1 LNHDA and CDR2 SQIVND (reference sequence). The CDR3 covers 15 residues. The CDR3 nucleotides are TGTGCCACCTCCCCATATGCGGGGGGGCTTAGCGAGCAGTACTTC. As protein: CATSPYAGGLSEQYF.

This clonotype was detected many times. The chain combines TRBV5-1 with TRBJ2-2, with 10 positions matching TRBD1. The germline V gene encodes CDR1 SGHRS and CDR2 YFSETQ. This CDR3 contains 15 residues. With V trimmed by 1 base and J by 6 bases, 3 bases remained unmatched. CDR3 nucleotide sequence: TGCGCCAGCAGCTTGTATGGACAGGGGGCCGGGGAGCTGTTTTTT. As protein: CASSLYGQGAGELFF.

This clonotype came up many times. This chain joins TRBV7-8 and TRBJ2-3; D unclear. The CDR3 is made up of 16 amino acids. CDR1 and CDR2 (germline): SGHVS, FQNEAQ. The V gene lost 5 bases and the J gene lost 6 bases, with 21 bases spanning the gap. CDR3 sequence reads: CASSTRAGDPSDTQYF. The CDR3, as DNA: TGTGCCAGCAGCACCCGGGCAGGCGACCCATCGGATACGCAGTATTTT.

This clonotype came up many times. This chain connects TRBV9 to TRBJ1-2, with D hard to call. With 0 bases removed from V and 4 bases from J, the gap between germline ends came to 10 bases. From germline, CDR1 is SGDLS and CDR2 YYNGEE. The CDR3 totals 14 residues. The CDR3 DNA is TGTGCCAGCAGCGTAGCTCCGGATTCCTATGGCTACACCTTC. This codes for CASSVAPDSYGYTF.

Many counts were recorded for this clonotype. The V gene is TRBV20-1, the J gene TRBJ1-5, with a tentative D call TRBD1 (6 bases). Germline CDR1 and CDR2: DFQATT and SNEGSKA (reference sequence). The CDR3 covers 14 residues. Deletions cut 1 base from V and 7 bases from J, with 14 bases between. CDR3 DNA: TGCAGTGCTAGAGTGGTTGCAGGGGACCAGCCCCAGCATTTT. This sequence encodes CSARVVAGDQPQHF.

This clonotype was picked up many times. The genes are TRBV7-2 and TRBJ2-7, with 7 bases fitting TRBD1. V lost 0 bases and J lost 10; bases outside the gene matches: 6. The CDR3 has 13 amino acids. Germline V gene sequence: CDR1 SGHTA, CDR2 FQGNSA. The CDR3 region is CASSLAGQSGQYF. DNA of the CDR3: TGTGCCAGCAGCTTAGCGGGACAGTCGGGACAGTACTTC.

In this sample, this clonotype turned up many times. The gene calls are TRBV11-2 and TRBJ2-6, with D tentatively TRBD2 (5 bases). V lost 4 bases and J 9 bases, leaving 13 bases between the germline ends. From germline, CDR1 is SGHAT and CDR2 FQNNGV. The CDR3 is made up of 14 amino acids. The CDR3 region is CASSSHPEDNVLTF. The CDR3 nucleotides read TGTGCCAGCAGCTCTCACCCGGAGGACAACGTCCTGACTTTC.

This clonotype appeared many times. V gene TRBV12-3 or TRBV12-4 combines with J gene TRBJ1-2, with 8 bases fitting TRBD1. V was pared by 0 bases and J by 7 bases, with 1 base of the junction left unmatched. The CDR3 extends over 13 amino acids. CDR3 sequence: CASSLARGLGYTF. The CDR3, as DNA: TGTGCCAGCAGTTTAGCCAGGGGGCTTGGCTACACCTTC.

This clonotype was seen ten or more times. The V and J genes are TRBV7-2 and TRBJ1-2, with TRBD1 matching 7 bases. From germline, CDR1 is SGHTA and CDR2 FQGNSA. This CDR3 comprises 14 residues. V was pared by 6 bases and J by 14 bases, with 18 bases of the junction left unmatched. This chain's CDR3 is CASRAPGDRAKITF. The DNA for the CDR3 is TGTGCCAGCAGGGCACCGGGGGACAGAGCCAAAATAACCTTC.

This clonotype appeared a few times. V gene TRBV7-2 combines with J gene TRBJ1-3; D not certain. CDR1 SGHTA and CDR2 FQGNSA come from the germline V gene. The CDR3 has 15 residues. V shed 1 base and J shed 1 base, with 8 bases lying between them. The CDR3 nucleotides read TGTGCCAGCAGCTTAGTGAGGGATTCTGGAAACACCATATATTTT. Protein sequence: CASSLVRDSGNTIYF.

This clonotype was seen at least ten times. At one boundary the junction diverges from the germline segment, which might be a read error. The gene calls are TRBV7-7 and TRBJ1-1; D is unresolved. Germline-derived CDR1 and CDR2 are SSHAT and FNYEAQ (reference sequence). This CDR3 contains 13 residues. Written as DNA, the CDR3 is TGTGCTAGCAGCGAGACACCGAACACTGAAGCTTTCTTT. Encoded protein: CASSETPNTEAFF.

In its sample, this clonotype was seen a few times. The gene calls are TRBV5-6 and TRBJ2-3, with 7 bases matching TRBD2. V lost 3 bases and J lost 5; bases outside the gene matches: 9. Germline V gives CDR1 SGHDT, CDR2 YYEEEE. The CDR3 length is 15 residues. The CDR3 here is CASSWGGSGGDTQYF. In DNA, the CDR3 is TGTGCCAGCAGCTGGGGGGGGAGCGGAGGAGATACGCAGTATTTT.

This clonotype was counted many times. The gene calls are TRBV12-5 and TRBJ2-3; possible D gene TRBD2, 6 bases. Germline values: CDR1 LGHNT, CDR2 FRNRAP. This CDR3 is 15 amino acids long. V was trimmed by 5 bases and J by 8 bases, leaving 20 bases between them. CDR3 in DNA: TGTGCTAGTGGTCCCGGGACTGCCAACCTCGGTACGCAGTATTTT. Amino acid sequence: CASGPGTANLGTQYF.

This clonotype was seen ten or more times. This chain links TRBV7-2 with TRBJ2-1, with 7 nucleotides matching TRBD1. The CDR3 runs to 13 residues. V shed 1 base, J shed 9 bases, and the junction held 3 bases outside the gene matches. Germline V gene lookup returns CDR1 SGHTA and CDR2 FQGNSA. The CDR3 DNA reads as TGTGCCAGCAGCTTAGACAGGGGCGGTGAGCAGTTCTTC. Its translation: CASSLDRGGEQFF.

This clonotype was seen a few times. CDR3 coding DNA: TGTGCAAGTCGCCCGGGGTGCCGGGGGGAGGACACCGGGGAGCTGTTTTTT. This translates into CASRPGCRGEDTGELFF. The chain couples TRBV12-2 to TRBJ2-2; no check of the table's D call, TRBD2, against the DNA was made. TRBV12-2 constitutes a pseudogene. This CDR3 has 17 amino acids.

This clonotype has at least ten counts. V usage is TRBV7-9 and J usage is TRBJ1-2; D may be TRBD1 (6 bases). V gave up 1 base and J gave up 0 bases, with 12 bases separating them. The CDR3 loop spans 16 amino acids. CDR1 is SEHNR and CDR2 is FQNEAQ in the germline V gene (reference sequence). DNA for the CDR3: TGTGCCAGCAGCTTAGTAGGGGGACAAGCTAACTATGGCTACACCTTC. This gives the protein CASSLVGGQANYGYTF.

This clonotype was seen more than once but under ten times. The chain has TRBV5-1 and TRBJ1-6; no reliable D call. The CDR3 runs 16 residues. Germline-derived CDR1 and CDR2 are SGHRS and YFSETQ. V was pared by 0 bases and J by 5 bases, with 12 bases between. CDR3 amino acids: CASSLDVAENNSPLHF. The CDR3 nucleotides are TGCGCCAGCAGCTTGGATGTGGCAGAAAATAATTCACCCCTCCACTTT.

Comments on this clonotype: A read error may explain this, as a much larger clone is one base away. The V and J genes are TRBV6-2 or TRBV6-3 and TRBJ2-3; D remains unclear. CDR1 and CDR2 (germline): MNHEY, SVGEGT. CDR3 length: 11 residues. The CDR3 is CASRYSDTQYF. CDR3 DNA: TGTGCCAGCAGGTACTCAGATACGCAGTATTTT.

This clonotype was detected ten times or more. V is TRBV7-2 and J is TRBJ2-1, with 8 bases matching TRBD1. CDR3 length: 17 amino acids. The V gene's germline CDR1 is SGHTA and CDR2 FQGNSA. The V gene end was trimmed by 2 bases and the J gene end by 9 bases; junction bases not matched to a gene: 15. The CDR3 here is CASSLIMGTGEASEQFF. CDR3 DNA sequence: TGTGCCAGCAGCTTAATAATGGGGACAGGCGAGGCTAGTGAGCAGTTCTTC.